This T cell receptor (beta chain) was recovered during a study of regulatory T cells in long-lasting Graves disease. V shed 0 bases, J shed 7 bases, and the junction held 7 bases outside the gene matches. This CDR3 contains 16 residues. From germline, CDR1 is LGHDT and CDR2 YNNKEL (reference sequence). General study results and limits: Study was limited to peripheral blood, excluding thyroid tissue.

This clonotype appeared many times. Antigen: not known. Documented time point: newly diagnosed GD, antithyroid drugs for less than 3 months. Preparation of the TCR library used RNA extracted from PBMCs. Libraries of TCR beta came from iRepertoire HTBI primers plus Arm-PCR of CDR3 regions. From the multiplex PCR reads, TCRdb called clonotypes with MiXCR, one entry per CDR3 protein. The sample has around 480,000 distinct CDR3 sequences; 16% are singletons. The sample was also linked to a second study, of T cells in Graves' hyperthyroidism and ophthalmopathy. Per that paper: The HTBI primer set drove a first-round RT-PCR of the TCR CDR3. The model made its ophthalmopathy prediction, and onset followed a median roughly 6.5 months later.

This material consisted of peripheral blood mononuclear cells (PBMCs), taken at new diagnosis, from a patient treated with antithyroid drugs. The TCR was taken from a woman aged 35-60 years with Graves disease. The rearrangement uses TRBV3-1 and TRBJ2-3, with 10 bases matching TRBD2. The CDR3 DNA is TGTGCCAGCAGCCAAGATTTCGCTAGCGGGGGCTATACGCAGTATTTT. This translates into CASSQDFASGGYTQYF.